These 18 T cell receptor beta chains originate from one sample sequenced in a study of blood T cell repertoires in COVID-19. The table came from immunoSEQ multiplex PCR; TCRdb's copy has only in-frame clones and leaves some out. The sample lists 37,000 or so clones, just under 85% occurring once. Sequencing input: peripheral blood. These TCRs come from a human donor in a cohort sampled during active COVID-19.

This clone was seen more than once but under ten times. CDR3 residues: CASSLSPFSTGRGTEAFF. In nucleotides, the CDR3 is TGTGCCAGCAGTTTATCGCCTTTCTCTACAGGGAGGGGCACTGAAGCTTTCTTT. The rearrangement uses TRBV27 and TRBJ1-1; a possible D gene is TRBD1 (6 bases). The CDR3 contains 18 residues. V was pared by 0 bases and J by 4 bases, with 21 bases between. Germline V gives CDR1 MNHEY, CDR2 SMNVEV (reference sequence).

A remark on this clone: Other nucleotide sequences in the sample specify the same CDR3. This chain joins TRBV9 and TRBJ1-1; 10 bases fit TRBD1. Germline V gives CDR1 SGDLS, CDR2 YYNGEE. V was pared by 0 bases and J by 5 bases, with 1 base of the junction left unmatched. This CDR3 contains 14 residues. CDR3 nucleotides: TGTGCCAGCAGCGTAGGGACAGGGGGAACTGAAGCTTTCTTT. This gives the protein CASSVGTGGTEAFF.

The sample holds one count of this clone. CDR3 amino acids: CASSRPGQGGNEQFF. The CDR3 DNA reads as TGTGCCAGCAGCCGACCGGGACAGGGGGGCAATGAGCAGTTCTTC. This chain links TRBV3-1 (or the pseudogene TRBV3-2) with TRBJ2-1, with 11 bases matching TRBD1. J was trimmed by 6 bases and V by 4 bases; bases with no gene match: 5. The CDR3 loop spans 15 amino acids. The germline V gene encodes CDR1 LGHDT and CDR2 YNNKEL (reference sequence).

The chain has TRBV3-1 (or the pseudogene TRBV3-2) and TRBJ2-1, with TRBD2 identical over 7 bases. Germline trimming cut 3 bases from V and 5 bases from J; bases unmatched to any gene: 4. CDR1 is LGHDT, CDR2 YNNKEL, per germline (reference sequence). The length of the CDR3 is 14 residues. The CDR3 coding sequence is TGTGCCAGCAGCCAGACTAGCCCAAACAATGAGCAGTTCTTC. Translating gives CASSQTSPNNEQFF.

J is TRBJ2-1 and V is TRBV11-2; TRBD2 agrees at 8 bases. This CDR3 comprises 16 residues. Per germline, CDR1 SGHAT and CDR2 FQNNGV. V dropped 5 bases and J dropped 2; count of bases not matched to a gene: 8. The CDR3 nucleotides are TGTGCCAGCAGCCCCCGGGAGGGACTTACCTACAATGAGCAGTTCTTC. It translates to CASSPREGLTYNEQFF.

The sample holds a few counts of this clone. CDR3 residues: CASSFQVTGYTF. Here the CDR3 DNA reads TGTGCCAGCAGTTTTCAGGTGACTGGCTACACCTTC. V is TRBV12-3 or TRBV12-4 and J is TRBJ1-2; D not certain. V dropped 3 bases and J dropped 7 bases, with 9 bases sitting between them. This CDR3 comprises 12 residues.

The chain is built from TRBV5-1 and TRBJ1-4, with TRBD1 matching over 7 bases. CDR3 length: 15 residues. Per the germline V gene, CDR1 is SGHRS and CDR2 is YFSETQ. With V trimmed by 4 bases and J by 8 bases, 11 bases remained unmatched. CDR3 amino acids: CASSKAGQESEKLFF. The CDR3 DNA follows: TGCGCCAGCAGCAAAGCCGGACAGGAATCAGAAAAACTGTTTTTT.

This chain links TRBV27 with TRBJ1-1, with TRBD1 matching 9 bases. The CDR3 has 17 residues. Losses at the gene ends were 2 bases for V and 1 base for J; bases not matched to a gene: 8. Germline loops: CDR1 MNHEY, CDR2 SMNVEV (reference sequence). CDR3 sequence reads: CASSLPPDRGGNTEAFF. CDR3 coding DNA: TGTGCCAGCAGTTTACCCCCCGACAGGGGGGGGAACACTGAAGCTTTCTTT.

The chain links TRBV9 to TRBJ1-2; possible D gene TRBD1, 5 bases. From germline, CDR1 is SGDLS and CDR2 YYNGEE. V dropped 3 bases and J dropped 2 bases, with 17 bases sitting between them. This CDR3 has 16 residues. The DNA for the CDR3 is TGTGCCAGCAGCGCACCCCCAAGGGGCCTGAACTATGGCTACACCTTC. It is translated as CASSAPPRGLNYGYTF.

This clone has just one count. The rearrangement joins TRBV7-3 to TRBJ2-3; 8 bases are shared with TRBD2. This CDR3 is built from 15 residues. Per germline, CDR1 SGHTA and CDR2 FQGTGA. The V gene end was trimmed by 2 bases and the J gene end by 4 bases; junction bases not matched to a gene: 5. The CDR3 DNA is TGTGCCAGCAGCTTAGCAGGACTAGCTGCAGATACGCAGTATTTT. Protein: CASSLAGLAADTQYF.

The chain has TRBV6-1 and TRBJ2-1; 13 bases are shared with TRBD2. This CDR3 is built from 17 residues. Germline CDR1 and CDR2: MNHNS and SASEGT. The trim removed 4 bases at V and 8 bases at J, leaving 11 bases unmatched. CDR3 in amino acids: CASSVTLAGGISDEQFF. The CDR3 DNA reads TGTGCCAGCAGTGTTACACTAGCGGGGGGGATTAGCGATGAGCAGTTCTTC.

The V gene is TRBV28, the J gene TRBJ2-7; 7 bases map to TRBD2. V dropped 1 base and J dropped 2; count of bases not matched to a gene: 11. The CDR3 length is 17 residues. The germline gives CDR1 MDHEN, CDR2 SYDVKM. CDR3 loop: CASSLYSGLADTYEQYF. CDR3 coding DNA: TGTGCCAGCAGTTTATATTCCGGGCTAGCGGACACCTACGAGCAGTACTTC.

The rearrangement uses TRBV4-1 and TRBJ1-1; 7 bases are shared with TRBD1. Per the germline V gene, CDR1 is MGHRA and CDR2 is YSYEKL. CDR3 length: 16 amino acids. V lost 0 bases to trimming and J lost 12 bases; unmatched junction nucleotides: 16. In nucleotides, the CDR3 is TGCGCCAGCAGCCAAGAAGCCTACTTGGACAGGCTAATAACTTTCTTT. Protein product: CASSQEAYLDRLITFF.

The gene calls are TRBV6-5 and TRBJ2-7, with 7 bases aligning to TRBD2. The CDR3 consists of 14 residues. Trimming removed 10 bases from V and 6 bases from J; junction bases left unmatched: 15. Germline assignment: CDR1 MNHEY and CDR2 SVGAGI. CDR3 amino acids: CAIKMGGYLFEQYF. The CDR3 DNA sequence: TGTGCCATTAAGATGGGGGGGTATCTCTTCGAGCAGTACTTC.

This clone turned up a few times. CDR3 DNA: TGTGCCAGTAGTATACTAGGGGGCAGGGACACCGGGGAGCTGTTTTTT. It codes for CASSILGGRDTGELFF. The V call is TRBV19, the J call TRBJ2-2; TRBD1 matches at 7 bases. V gave up 2 bases and J gave up 3 bases; unmatched junction bases: 6. This CDR3 spans 16 amino acids. The germline gives CDR1 LNHDA, CDR2 SQIVND (reference sequence).

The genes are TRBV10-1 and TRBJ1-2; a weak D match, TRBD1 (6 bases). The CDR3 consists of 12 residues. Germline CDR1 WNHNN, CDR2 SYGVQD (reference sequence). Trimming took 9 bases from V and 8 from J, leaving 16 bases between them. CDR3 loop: CARGNRVRGYTF. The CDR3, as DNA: TGCGCCAGAGGGAACAGGGTAAGGGGCTACACCTTC.

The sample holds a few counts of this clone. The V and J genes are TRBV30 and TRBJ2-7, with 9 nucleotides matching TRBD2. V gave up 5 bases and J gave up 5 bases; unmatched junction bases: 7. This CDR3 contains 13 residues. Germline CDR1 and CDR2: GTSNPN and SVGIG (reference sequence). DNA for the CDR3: TGTGCCTGGCACCTTGCGGGGGGGAACGAGCAGTACTTC. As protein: CAWHLAGGNEQYF.

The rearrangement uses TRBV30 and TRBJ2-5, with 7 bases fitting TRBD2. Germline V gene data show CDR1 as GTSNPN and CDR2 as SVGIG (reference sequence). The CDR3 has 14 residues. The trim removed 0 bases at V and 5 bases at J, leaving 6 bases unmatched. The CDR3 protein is CAWSVGGTRETQYF. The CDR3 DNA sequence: TGTGCCTGGAGTGTGGGAGGGACCCGCGAGACCCAGTACTTC.